This T cell receptor beta chain is drawn from a study of T cell repertoires in cytomegalovirus infection. TCRdb analysed the reads with MiXCR anew, one entry per CDR3 protein. The sample lists over 100,000 distinct CDR3 sequences; about 30% were seen once. Turning to this clonotype: What it binds is unknown.

The CDR3 sequence is 13 residues long. V shed 4 bases and J shed 1 base, with 7 bases lying between them. Germline V gene data show CDR1 as MNHGY and CDR2 as SAAAGT. This specimen was CD8+ T cells from cultured PBMCs, taken from culture after CMV antigen stimulation. The V call is TRBV6-8, the J call TRBJ1-1; D unclear. The sequence came from a human donor in good health (CMV status not recorded). Some clones in this sample may be carry-over from other donors' samples. The DNA of the CDR3 is TGTGCCAGCAGTTTGCAGTGGAACACTGAAGCTTTCTTT. It specifies CASSLQWNTEAFF.